Listed below are T cell receptor beta chains from one sample, sequenced in a study of shared clonotypes between healthy human individuals. Generated by immunoSEQ multiplex PCR, the TCRdb table keeps only in-frame clones and is missing some. The sample consists of about 2.1 million clones, about 92% of them appearing once. The sample consisted of naive CD8+ T cells from PBMCs. These receptors all come from a man younger than 30 in good health. Some clones in this sample may be carry-over from other donors' samples. Each CDR3 is given with its conserved first and last residue. D genes are given only for firm matches. Clone size is shown for a subset of rows, as once, few, many or a class of expanded clone.

D: TRBD1; size: .; J: TRBJ2-2; V: TRBV27; CDR3: CASSLIGTGSGELFF; DNA: TGTGCCAGCAGTTTAATTGGGACAGGGTCCGGGGAGCTGTTTTTT
D: .; size: .; J: TRBJ2-1; V: TRBV29-1; CDR3: CSVPGLAWNEQFF; DNA: TGCAGCGTTCCGGGGCTAGCGTGGAATGAGCAGTTCTTC
D: .; size: .; J: TRBJ1-2; V: TRBV5-6; CDR3: CASNGGQRDGYTF; DNA: TGTGCCAGCAACGGGGGTCAGCGGGATGGCTACACCTTC
D: .; size: .; J: TRBJ2-5; V: TRBV19; CDR3: CASSILVQETQYF; DNA: TGTGCCAGTAGTATTTTAGTACAAGAGACCCAGTACTTC
D: .; size: .; J: TRBJ2-1; V: TRBV6-1; CDR3: CASSDGKASLNNEQFF; DNA: TGTGCCAGCAGTGACGGTAAGGCCTCTTTAAACAATGAGCAGTTCTTC
D: .; size: .; J: TRBJ1-1; V: TRBV5-6; CDR3: CASTGTLGTEAFF; DNA: TGTGCCAGCACCGGGACCCTTGGCACTGAAGCTTTCTTT
D: .; size: once; J: TRBJ1-3; V: TRBV9; CDR3: CASTVGDFRGNTIYF; DNA: TGTGCCAGCACCGTCGGGGACTTCAGGGGAAACACCATATATTTT
D: .; size: once; J: TRBJ1-3; V: TRBV28; CDR3: CASSKGNTIYF; DNA: TGTGCCAGCAGTAAGGGAAACACCATATATTTT
D: TRBD1; size: .; J: TRBJ2-7; V: TRBV27; CDR3: CASSLSTTGGSEQYF; DNA: TGTGCCAGCAGTTTATCCACGACAGGGGGGAGCGAGCAGTACTTC
D: TRBD2; size: .; J: TRBJ2-2; V: TRBV7-9; CDR3: CASSSGLQNTGELFF; DNA: TGTGCCAGCAGCTCGGGACTACAAAACACCGGGGAGCTGTTTTTT
D: TRBD1; size: once; J: TRBJ2-5; V: TRBV28; CDR3: CASSPSPGQGKETQYF; DNA: TGTGCCAGCAGCCCCTCGCCGGGACAGGGGAAGGAGACCCAGTACTTC
D: .; size: .; J: TRBJ2-7; V: TRBV27; CDR3: CASSTIGGSGDEQYF; DNA: TGTGCCAGCAGTACAATCGGTGGCAGTGGGGACGAGCAGTACTTC
D: TRBD1; size: .; J: TRBJ2-7; V: TRBV29-1; CDR3: CSVLTGPYEQYF; DNA: TGCAGCGTACTGACAGGGCCCTACGAGCAGTACTTC
D: .; size: .; J: TRBJ1-4; V: TRBV27; CDR3: CASRGDNEKLFF; DNA: TGTGCCAGCAGGGGGGACAATGAAAAACTGTTTTTT
D: .; size: .; J: TRBJ2-7; V: TRBV4-1; CDR3: CASSQGLDTSSYEQYF; DNA: TGCGCCAGCAGCCAAGGTCTTGACACTAGCTCCTACGAGCAGTACTTC
D: TRBD2; size: .; J: TRBJ2-5; V: TRBV4-3; CDR3: CASSQVLAAGVETQYF; DNA: TGCGCCAGCAGCCAAGTATTAGCGGCGGGGGTGGAGACCCAGTACTTC
D: TRBD1; size: .; J: TRBJ2-1; V: TRBV28; CDR3: CASSPGTGGIDEQFF; DNA: TGTGCCAGCAGCCCCGGGACAGGGGGAATCGATGAGCAGTTCTTC
D: .; size: .; J: TRBJ1-5; V: TRBV19; CDR3: CASTPGGVRFQPQHF; DNA: TGTGCCAGTACCCCCGGCGGGGTAAGGTTTCAGCCCCAGCATTTT
D: .; size: once; J: TRBJ2-7; V: TRBV6-1; CDR3: CASSEGLDYEQYF; DNA: TGTGCCAGCAGTGAAGGACTAGATTACGAGCAGTACTTC
D: .; size: once; J: TRBJ2-2; V: TRBV7-3; CDR3: CASSLIGDSGELFF; DNA: TGTGCCAGCAGCCTAATCGGGGACTCCGGGGAGCTGTTTTTT
D: .; size: .; J: TRBJ2-2; V: TRBV4-2; CDR3: CASSQDGPSTVTTGELFF; DNA: TGTGCCAGCAGCCAAGATGGACCGTCAACTGTGACCACCGGGGAGCTGTTTTTT
D: TRBD1; size: .; J: TRBJ1-2; V: TRBV28; CDR3: CASSMLQGAVSSRGYTF; DNA: TGTGCCAGCAGTATGTTGCAGGGGGCTGTCAGCTCGCGGGGCTACACCTTC